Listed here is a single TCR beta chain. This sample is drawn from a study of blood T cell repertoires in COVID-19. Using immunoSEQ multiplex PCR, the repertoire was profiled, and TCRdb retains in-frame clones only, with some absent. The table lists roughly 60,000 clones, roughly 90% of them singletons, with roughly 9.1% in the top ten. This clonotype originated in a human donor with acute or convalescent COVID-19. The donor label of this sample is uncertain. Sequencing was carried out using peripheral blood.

The CDR3 is CASSDRGAVYGYTF. The CDR3 nucleotides are TGTGCCAGCAGTGATCGCGGGGCAGTCTATGGCTACACCTTC. The V call is TRBV6-1, the J call TRBJ1-2; D perhaps matches TRBD1 (5 bases). The CDR3 length is 14 residues. Germline-derived CDR1 and CDR2 are MNHNS and SASEGT. V lost 3 bases and J lost 4, with 12 bases in between.